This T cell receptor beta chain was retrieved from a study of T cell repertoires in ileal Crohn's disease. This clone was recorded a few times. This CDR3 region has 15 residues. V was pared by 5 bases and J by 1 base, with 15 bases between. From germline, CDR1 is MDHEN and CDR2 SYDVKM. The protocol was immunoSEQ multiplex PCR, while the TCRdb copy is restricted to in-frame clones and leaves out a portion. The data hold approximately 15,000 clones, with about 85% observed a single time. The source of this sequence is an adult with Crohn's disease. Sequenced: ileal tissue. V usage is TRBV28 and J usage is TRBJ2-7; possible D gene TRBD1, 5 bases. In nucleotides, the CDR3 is TGTGCCAGCAGTCTAAGGGGATCACAATCCTACGAGCAGTACTTC. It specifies CASSLRGSQSYEQYF. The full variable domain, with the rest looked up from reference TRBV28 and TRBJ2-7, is DVKVTQSSRYLVKRTGEKVFLECVQDMDHENMFWYRQDPGLGLRLIYFSYDVKMKEKGDIPEGYSVSREKKERFSLILESASTNQTSMYLCASSLRGSQSYEQYFGPGTRLTVT.